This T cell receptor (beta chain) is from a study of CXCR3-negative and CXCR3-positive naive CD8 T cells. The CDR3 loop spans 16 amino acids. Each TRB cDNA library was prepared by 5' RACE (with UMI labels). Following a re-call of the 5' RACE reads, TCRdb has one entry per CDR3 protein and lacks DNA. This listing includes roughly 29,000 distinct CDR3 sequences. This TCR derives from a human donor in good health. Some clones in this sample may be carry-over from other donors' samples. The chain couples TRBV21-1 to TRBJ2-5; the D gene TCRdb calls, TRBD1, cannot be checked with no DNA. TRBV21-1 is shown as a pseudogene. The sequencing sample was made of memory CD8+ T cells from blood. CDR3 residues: CASTNYLPGQQETQYF.